This T cell receptor (beta chain) was captured in a study of blood T cell repertoires in COVID-19. For the study at large: T cells, B-cell-depleted T cells, or PBMCs provided the cDNA or gDNA that served as material.

Clones were sequenced by immunoSEQ multiplex PCR, and TCRdb holds only the in-frame ones, with some missing. Of about 130,000 clones in the sample, more than 85% were seen once. Per the germline V gene, CDR1 is SEHNR and CDR2 is FQNEAQ (reference sequence). This CDR3 is 15 amino acids long. The V and J ends lost 6 bases and 0 bases respectively, with 13 bases between them. This TCR came from a man between 60 and 75 years old with COVID-19, enrolled during active disease. This chain uses TRBV7-9 with TRBJ2-3; D call uncertain. What was sequenced was peripheral blood. Written as DNA, the CDR3 is TGTGCCAGCAGACTACGCGGAGCTAGCACAGATACGCAGTATTTT. As protein: CASRLRGASTDTQYF.